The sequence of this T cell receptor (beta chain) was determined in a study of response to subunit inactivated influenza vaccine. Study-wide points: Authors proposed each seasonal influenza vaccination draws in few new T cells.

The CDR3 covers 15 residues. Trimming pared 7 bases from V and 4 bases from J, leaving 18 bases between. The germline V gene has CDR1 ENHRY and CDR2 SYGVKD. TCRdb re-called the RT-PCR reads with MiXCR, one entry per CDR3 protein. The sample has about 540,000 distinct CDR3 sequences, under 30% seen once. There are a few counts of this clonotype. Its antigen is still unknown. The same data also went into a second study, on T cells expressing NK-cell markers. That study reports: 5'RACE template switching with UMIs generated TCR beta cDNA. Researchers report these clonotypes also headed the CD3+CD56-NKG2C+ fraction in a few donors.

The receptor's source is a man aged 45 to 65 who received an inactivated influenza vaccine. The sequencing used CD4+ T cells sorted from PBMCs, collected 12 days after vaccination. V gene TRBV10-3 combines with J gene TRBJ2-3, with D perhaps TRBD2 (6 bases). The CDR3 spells CAIKGSAPGADTQYF. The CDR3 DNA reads TGTGCCATCAAAGGGAGCGCTCCGGGGGCAGATACGCAGTATTTT.